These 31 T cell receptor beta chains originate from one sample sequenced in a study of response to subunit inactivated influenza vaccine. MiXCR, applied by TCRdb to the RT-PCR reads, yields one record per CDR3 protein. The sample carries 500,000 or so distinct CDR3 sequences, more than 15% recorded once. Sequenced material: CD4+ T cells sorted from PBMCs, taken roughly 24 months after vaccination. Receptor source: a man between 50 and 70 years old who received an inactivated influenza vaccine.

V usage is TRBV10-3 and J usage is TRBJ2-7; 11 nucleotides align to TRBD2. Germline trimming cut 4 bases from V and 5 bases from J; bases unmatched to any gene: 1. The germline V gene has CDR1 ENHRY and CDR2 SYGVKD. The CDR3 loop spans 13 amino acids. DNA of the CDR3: TGTGCCATCAGTGGACTAGCGGGAAACGAGCAGTACTTC. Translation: CAISGLAGNEQYF.

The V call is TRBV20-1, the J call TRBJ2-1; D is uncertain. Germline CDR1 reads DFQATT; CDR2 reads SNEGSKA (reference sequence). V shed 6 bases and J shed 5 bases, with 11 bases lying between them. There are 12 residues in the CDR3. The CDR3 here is CSAGFYNNEQFF. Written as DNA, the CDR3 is TGCAGTGCCGGATTCTATAACAATGAGCAGTTCTTC.

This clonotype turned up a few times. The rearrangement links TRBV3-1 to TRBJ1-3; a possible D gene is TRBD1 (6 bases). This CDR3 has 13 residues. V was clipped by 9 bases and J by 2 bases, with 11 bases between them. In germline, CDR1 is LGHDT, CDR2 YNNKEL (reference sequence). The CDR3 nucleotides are TGTGCCAGTTTACAGGGACCTGGAAACACCATATATTTT. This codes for CASLQGPGNTIYF.

CDR3 loop: CASSQDSPGGQETQYF. In DNA form, the CDR3 reads TGTGCCAGCAGCCAAGATAGCCCAGGGGGCCAAGAGACCCAGTACTTC. This sequence joins TRBV3-1 and TRBJ2-5; TRBD1 aligns across 7 bases. Trimming took 0 bases from V and 1 from J; bases not matched to a gene: 5. CDR3 length: 16 residues. From germline, CDR1 is LGHDT and CDR2 YNNKEL (reference sequence).

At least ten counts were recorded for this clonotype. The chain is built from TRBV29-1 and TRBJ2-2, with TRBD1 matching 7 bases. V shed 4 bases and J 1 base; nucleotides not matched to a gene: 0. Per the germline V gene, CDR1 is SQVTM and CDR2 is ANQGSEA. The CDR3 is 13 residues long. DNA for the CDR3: TGCAGCGTTGGGACAGGGAACACCGGGGAGCTGTTTTTT. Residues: CSVGTGNTGELFF.

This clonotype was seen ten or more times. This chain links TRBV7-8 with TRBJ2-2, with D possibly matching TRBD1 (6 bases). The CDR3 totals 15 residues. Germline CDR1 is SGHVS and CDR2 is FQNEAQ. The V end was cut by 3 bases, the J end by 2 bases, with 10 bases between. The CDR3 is CASSLTGGNTGELFF. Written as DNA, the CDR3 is TGTGCCAGCAGCTTGACAGGCGGCAACACCGGGGAGCTGTTTTTT.

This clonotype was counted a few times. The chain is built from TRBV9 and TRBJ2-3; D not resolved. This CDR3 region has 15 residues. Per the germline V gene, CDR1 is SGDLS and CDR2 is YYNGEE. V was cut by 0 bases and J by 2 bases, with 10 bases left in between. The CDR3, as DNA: TGTGCCAGCAGCGTAGCTCTGGGCCTCACAGATACGCAGTATTTT. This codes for CASSVALGLTDTQYF.

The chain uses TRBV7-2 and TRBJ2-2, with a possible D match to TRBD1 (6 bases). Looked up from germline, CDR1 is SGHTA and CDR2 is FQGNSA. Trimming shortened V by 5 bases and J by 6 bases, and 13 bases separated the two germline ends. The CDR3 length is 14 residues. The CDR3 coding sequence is TGTGCCAGCAGCCCGACCCGACAGGCCGGGGAGCTGTTTTTT. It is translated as CASSPTRQAGELFF.

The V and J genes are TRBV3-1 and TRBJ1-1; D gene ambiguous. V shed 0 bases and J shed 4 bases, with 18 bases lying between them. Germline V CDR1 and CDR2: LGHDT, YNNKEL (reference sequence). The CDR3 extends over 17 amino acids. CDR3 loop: CASSQDYRSWRATEAFF. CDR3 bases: TGTGCCAGCAGCCAAGATTATAGGTCCTGGCGTGCCACTGAAGCTTTCTTT.

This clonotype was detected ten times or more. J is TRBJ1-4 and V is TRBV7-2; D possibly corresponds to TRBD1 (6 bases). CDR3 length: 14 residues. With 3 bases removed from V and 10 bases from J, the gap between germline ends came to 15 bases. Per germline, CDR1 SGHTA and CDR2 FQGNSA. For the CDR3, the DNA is TGTGCCAGCAGCTTGACAGGAGCCATAGGAAAACTGTTTTTT. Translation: CASSLTGAIGKLFF.

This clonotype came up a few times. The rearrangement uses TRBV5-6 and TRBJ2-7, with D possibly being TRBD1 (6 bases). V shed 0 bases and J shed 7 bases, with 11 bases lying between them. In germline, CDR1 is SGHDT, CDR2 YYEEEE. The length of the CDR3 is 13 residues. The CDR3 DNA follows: TGTGCCAGCAGCTTGGCAACAGGGCAAGAGCAGTACTTC. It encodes CASSLATGQEQYF.

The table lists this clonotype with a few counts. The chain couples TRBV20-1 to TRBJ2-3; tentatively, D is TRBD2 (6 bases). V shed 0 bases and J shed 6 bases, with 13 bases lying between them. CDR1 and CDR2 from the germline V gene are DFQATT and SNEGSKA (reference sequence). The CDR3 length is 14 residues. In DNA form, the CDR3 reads TGCAGTGCTAGAGATTTAGCGGTGCTGGATACGCAGTATTTT. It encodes CSARDLAVLDTQYF.

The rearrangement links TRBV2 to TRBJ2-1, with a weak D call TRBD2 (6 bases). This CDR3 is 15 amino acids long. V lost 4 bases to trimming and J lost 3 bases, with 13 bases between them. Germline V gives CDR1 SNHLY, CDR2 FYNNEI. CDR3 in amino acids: CASSVDYRDYNEQFF. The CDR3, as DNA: TGTGCCAGCAGTGTGGACTACCGGGACTACAATGAGCAGTTCTTC.

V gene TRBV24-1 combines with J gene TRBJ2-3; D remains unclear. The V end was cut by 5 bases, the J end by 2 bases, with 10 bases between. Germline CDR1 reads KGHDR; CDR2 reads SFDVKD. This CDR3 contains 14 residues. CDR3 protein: CATSGVGNTDTQYF. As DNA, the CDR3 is TGTGCCACCAGTGGCGTGGGGAACACAGATACGCAGTATTTT.

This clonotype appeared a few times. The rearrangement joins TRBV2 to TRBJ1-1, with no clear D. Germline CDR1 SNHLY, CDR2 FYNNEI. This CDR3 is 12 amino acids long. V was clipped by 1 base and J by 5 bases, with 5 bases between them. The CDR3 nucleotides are TGTGCCAGCAGTGAAGAGCGAACTGAAGCTTTCTTT. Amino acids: CASSEERTEAFF.

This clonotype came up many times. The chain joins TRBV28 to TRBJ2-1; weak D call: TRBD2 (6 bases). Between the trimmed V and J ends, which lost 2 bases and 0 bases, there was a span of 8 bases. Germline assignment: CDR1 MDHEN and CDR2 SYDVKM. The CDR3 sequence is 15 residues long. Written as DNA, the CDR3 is TGTGCCAGCAGTTTAGCGGGACCCTCCTACAATGAGCAGTTCTTC. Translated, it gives CASSLAGPSYNEQFF.

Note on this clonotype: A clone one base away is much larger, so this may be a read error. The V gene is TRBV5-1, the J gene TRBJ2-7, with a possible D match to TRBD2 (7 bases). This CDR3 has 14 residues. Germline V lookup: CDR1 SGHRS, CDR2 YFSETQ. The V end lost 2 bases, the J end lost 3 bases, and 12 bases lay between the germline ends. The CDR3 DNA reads TGCGCCAGCAGCTTCGGCGGGGGCTACTACGAGCAGTACTTC. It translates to CASSFGGGYYEQYF.

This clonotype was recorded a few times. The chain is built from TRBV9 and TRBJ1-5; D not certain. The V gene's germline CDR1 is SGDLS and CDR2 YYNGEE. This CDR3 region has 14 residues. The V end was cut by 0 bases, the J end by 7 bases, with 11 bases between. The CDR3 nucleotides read TGTGCCAGCAGCGTAGGGACTTCATACCAGCCCCAGCATTTT. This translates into CASSVGTSYQPQHF.

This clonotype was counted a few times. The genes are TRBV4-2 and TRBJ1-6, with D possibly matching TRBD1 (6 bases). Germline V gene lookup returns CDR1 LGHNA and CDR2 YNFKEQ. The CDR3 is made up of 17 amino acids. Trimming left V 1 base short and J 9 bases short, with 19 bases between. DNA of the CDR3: TGTGCCAGCAGCCAAGCCGGCCAGGCACAGGGAACTTCACCCCTCCACTTT. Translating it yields CASSQAGQAQGTSPLHF.

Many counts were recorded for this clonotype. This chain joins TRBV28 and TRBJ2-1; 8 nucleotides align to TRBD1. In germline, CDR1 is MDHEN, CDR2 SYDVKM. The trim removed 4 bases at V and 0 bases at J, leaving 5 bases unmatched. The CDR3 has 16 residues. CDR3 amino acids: CASSSWTGSSYNEQFF. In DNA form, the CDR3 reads TGTGCCAGCAGTTCATGGACAGGGAGCTCCTACAATGAGCAGTTCTTC.

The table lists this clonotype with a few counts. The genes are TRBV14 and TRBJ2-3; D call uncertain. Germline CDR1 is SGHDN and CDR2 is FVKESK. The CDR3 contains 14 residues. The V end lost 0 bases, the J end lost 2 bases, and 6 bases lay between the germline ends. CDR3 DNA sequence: TGTGCCAGCAGCCAAGACGCCTACACAGATACGCAGTATTTT. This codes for CASSQDAYTDTQYF.

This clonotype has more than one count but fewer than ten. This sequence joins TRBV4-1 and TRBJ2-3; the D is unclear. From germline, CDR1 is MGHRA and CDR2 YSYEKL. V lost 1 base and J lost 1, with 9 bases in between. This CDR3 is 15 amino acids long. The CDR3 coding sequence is TGCGCCAGCAGCCAAGTTGGGGTAGGCACAGATACGCAGTATTTT. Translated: CASSQVGVGTDTQYF.

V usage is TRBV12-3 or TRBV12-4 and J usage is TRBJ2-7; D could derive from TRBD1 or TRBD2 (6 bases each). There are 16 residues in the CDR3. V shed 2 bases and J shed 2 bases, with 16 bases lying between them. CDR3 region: CASSLRRMRGAYEQYF. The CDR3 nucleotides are TGTGCCAGCAGTTTAAGGAGGATGAGGGGGGCCTACGAGCAGTACTTC.

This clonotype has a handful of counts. CDR3 loop: CASSPGTGGPDTQYF. The DNA for the CDR3 is TGTGCCAGCAGCCCAGGGACAGGGGGACCAGATACGCAGTATTTT. This chain connects TRBV7-9 to TRBJ2-3; TRBD1 agrees at 11 bases. In germline, CDR1 is SEHNR, CDR2 FQNEAQ (reference sequence). The V and J ends lost 5 bases and 4 bases, in that order; junction bases with no gene match: 5. The CDR3 consists of 15 residues.

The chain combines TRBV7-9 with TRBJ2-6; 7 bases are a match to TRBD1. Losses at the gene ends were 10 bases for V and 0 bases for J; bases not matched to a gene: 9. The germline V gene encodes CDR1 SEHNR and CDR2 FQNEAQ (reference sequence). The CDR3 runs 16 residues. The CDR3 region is CATRQGLSSGANVLTF. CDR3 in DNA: TGTGCCACCAGACAGGGCCTAAGCTCTGGGGCCAACGTCCTGACTTTC. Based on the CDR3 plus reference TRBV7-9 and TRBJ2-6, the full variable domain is DTGVSQNPRHKITKRGQNVTFRCDPISEHNRLYWYRQTLGQGPEFLTYFQNEAQLEKSRLLSDRFSAERPKGSFSTLEIQRTEQGDSAMYLCATRQGLSSGANVLTFGAGSRLTVL.

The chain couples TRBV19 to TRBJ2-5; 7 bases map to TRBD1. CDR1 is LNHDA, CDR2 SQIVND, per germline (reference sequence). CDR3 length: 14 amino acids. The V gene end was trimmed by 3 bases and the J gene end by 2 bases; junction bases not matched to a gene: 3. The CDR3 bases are TGTGCCAGTAGTATCGGCAGGGGGCAAGAGACCCAGTACTTC. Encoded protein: CASSIGRGQETQYF.

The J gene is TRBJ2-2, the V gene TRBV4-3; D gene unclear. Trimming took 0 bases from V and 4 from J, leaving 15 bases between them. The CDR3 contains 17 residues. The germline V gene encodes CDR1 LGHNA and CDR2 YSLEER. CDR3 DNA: TGCGCCAGCAGCCAAGATCCCGTCGACGCAGTCACCGGGGAGCTGTTTTTT. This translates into CASSQDPVDAVTGELFF.

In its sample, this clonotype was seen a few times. The CDR3 protein is CASSTRTSGGQTQYF. The CDR3, as DNA: TGTGCCAGCAGTACGCGGACTAGCGGGGGGCAGACCCAGTACTTC. The chain joins TRBV28 to TRBJ2-5, with 14 bases matching TRBD2. Germline values: CDR1 MDHEN, CDR2 SYDVKM. J gave up 6 bases and V 5 bases, and 5 bases lay outside the gene matches. CDR3 length: 15 amino acids.

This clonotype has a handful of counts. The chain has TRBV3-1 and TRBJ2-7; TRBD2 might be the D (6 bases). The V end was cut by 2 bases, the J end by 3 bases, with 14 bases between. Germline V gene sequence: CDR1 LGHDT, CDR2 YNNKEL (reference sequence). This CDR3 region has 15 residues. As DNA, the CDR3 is TGTGCCAGCAGCCAAAACCCAGGGCGGGGCTACGAGCAGTACTTC. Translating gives CASSQNPGRGYEQYF.

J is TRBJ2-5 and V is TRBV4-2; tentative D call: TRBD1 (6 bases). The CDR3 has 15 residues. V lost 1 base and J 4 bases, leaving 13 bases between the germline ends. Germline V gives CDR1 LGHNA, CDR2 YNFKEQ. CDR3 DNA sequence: TGTGCCAGCAGCCAAGGAGGGGGACACCTAGAGACCCAGTACTTC. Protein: CASSQGGGHLETQYF.

CDR3 residues: CATSGANQPQHF. The CDR3, as DNA: TGTGCCACCAGCGGCGCTAATCAGCCCCAGCATTTT. V and J are TRBV15 and TRBJ1-5; D gene uncertain. Germline V CDR1 and CDR2: LNHNV, YYDKDF (reference sequence). Trimming left V 5 bases short and J 4 bases short, with 6 bases between. The CDR3 contains 12 residues.